This TCR beta chain was documented in a study of T cells in Graves' hyperthyroidism and ophthalmopathy. Across the study: Specimen type is peripheral blood, collected at initial diagnosis prior to any treatment.

The CDR3 runs to 15 residues. Germline V gives CDR1 SGDLS, CDR2 YYNGEE. V shed 0 bases and J 5 bases; nucleotides not matched to a gene: 6. Amplification of TCR beta CDR3 regions used RNA as the template. The HTBI set primed first-round TCR CDR3 RT-PCR. One entry per CDR3 protein, called by TCRdb with MiXCR from the multiplex PCR reads. Found here are approximately 510,000 distinct CDR3 sequences, under 25% of them singletons; the top ten hold about 25%. Study-wide results and limits: Before onset, by a median of about seven months, the model predicted ophthalmopathy. Most thyroid-expanded clonotypes above 0.001 were also found in blood.

This clonotype was observed many times. Its specificity is unknown. The source of this sequence is a man between 18 and 29 years old with Graves' hyperthyroidism. The source material was blood. The gene calls are TRBV9 and TRBJ2-5; 8 nucleotides agree with TRBD2. CDR3 DNA: TGTGCCAGCAGCGTAGCGGGGGGGCGGATGGAGACCCAGTACTTC. Protein sequence: CASSVAGGRMETQYF.